Listed here are 23 T cell receptor beta chains from one sample, sequenced in a study of T-cell memory formation after mild COVID-19. One entry per CDR3 protein results from TCRdb running MiXCR on the 5' RACE reads. The data hold about 130,000 distinct CDR3 sequences, with approximately 15% observed a single time. Input material: PBMCs or a T cell subset sorted from them (not recorded which). All receptors derive from a man between 18 and 29 years old who had mild COVID-19 (a few samples of this study predate the infection). Cell type and time point are not known.

This chain joins TRBV5-5 and TRBJ1-1; no firm D call. The CDR3 is made up of 15 amino acids. Between the trimmed V and J ends, which lost 0 bases and 1 base, there was a span of 10 bases. Germline V gene lookup returns CDR1 SGHKS and CDR2 YYEKEE (reference sequence). Here the CDR3 reads CASSLGPTENTEAFF. For the CDR3, the DNA is TGTGCCAGCAGCTTGGGCCCCACAGAGAACACTGAAGCTTTCTTT.

The chain links TRBV20-1 to TRBJ2-5; D perhaps matches TRBD2 (6 bases). Trimming removed 4 bases at V and 1 base at J, with 13 bases between. The CDR3 sequence is 14 residues long. The germline V gene encodes CDR1 DFQATT and CDR2 SNEGSKA (reference sequence). DNA for the CDR3: TGCAGTGCTATAGGCGGGGCCAGCCAAGAGACCCAGTACTTC. Residues: CSAIGGASQETQYF.

The gene calls are TRBV20-1 and TRBJ2-2; D perhaps matches TRBD1 (5 bases). With 7 bases removed from V and 0 bases from J, the gap between germline ends came to 12 bases. Germline V gene lookup returns CDR1 DFQATT and CDR2 SNEGSKA (reference sequence). The CDR3 loop spans 14 amino acids. CDR3 sequence: CSGSRTTNTGELFF. In DNA, the CDR3 is TGCAGTGGCAGCCGGACAACGAACACCGGGGAGCTGTTTTTT.

The chain carries TRBV11-1 and TRBJ2-1; the D call may be TRBD1 or TRBD2 (5 bases each). V was trimmed by 2 bases and J by 0 bases, leaving 11 bases between them. The CDR3 contains 16 residues. In germline, CDR1 is SGHAT, CDR2 FQDESV (reference sequence). Written as DNA, the CDR3 is TGTGCCAGCAGCTTAAGGAGAGGGGCCTCCTACAATGAGCAGTTCTTC. Amino acids: CASSLRRGASYNEQFF.

The chain carries TRBV5-1 and TRBJ2-3; TRBD2 matches 8 bases. V trimming: 3 bases; J trimming: 5 bases; junction bases outside the gene matches: 8. This CDR3 comprises 15 residues. Germline V gene sequence: CDR1 SGHRS, CDR2 YFSETQ. In DNA form, the CDR3 reads TGCGCCAGCAGCTGGCGGGGGGCAGTGGAAGATACGCAGTATTTT. Protein sequence: CASSWRGAVEDTQYF.

This clonotype was recorded a few times. V usage is TRBV12-3 or TRBV12-4 and J usage is TRBJ2-7; 9 nucleotides match TRBD1. The CDR3 is 14 residues long. Trimming removed 6 bases from V and 4 bases from J; junction bases left unmatched: 7. The CDR3 DNA reads TGTGCCAGCAGGGGACAGGGAACGATGTACGAGCAGTACTTC. It translates to CASRGQGTMYEQYF.

The chain combines TRBV12-3 or TRBV12-4 with TRBJ2-5; weak D call: TRBD2 (5 bases). The CDR3 has 14 residues. V was pared by 6 bases and J by 2 bases, with 13 bases between. The CDR3 region has the DNA TGTGCCAGCAGCTTCGGGGTCAATCAAGAGACCCAGTACTTC. Translated, it gives CASSFGVNQETQYF.

This clonotype was seen repeatedly, ten times or more. The rearrangement uses TRBV7-9 and TRBJ2-3; 7 positions agree with TRBD1. Germline loops: CDR1 SEHNR, CDR2 FQNEAQ (reference sequence). V lost 3 bases to trimming and J lost 4 bases; unmatched junction nucleotides: 7. The CDR3 totals 15 residues. The CDR3 sequence: CASSFTGTVADTQYF. As DNA, the CDR3 is TGTGCCAGCAGCTTCACCGGGACAGTTGCAGATACGCAGTATTTT.

This clonotype showed up just a few times. The chain joins TRBV6-2 or TRBV6-3 to TRBJ1-2; no reliable D call. The CDR3 consists of 11 residues. Trimming took 0 bases from V and 5 from J, leaving 1 base between them. CDR1 and CDR2 from the germline V gene are MNHEY and SVGEGT. CDR3 sequence reads: CASSYSYGYTF. In DNA, the CDR3 is TGTGCCAGCAGTTACTCGTATGGCTACACCTTC.

The chain joins TRBV4-3 to TRBJ2-1; TRBD2 matches 7 bases. V dropped 3 bases and J dropped 0; count of bases not matched to a gene: 5. This CDR3 is 16 amino acids long. From germline, CDR1 is LGHNA and CDR2 YSLEER. CDR3 nucleotides: TGCGCCAGCAGCCACTTAGCGGGCCACTCCTACAATGAGCAGTTCTTC. This encodes CASSHLAGHSYNEQFF.

V gene TRBV5-1 combines with J gene TRBJ1-2; D call uncertain. V lost 1 base and J lost 7, with 14 bases in between. Looked up from germline, CDR1 is SGHRS and CDR2 is YFSETQ. This CDR3 spans 14 amino acids. As DNA, the CDR3 is TGCGCCAGCAGCTTGTTGGAGTCTATGAGTGGCTACACCTTC. It is translated as CASSLLESMSGYTF.

This clonotype was detected a few times. This chain uses TRBV7-2 with TRBJ2-3; 9 bases are shared with TRBD2. Germline lookup yields CDR1 SGHTA and CDR2 FQGNSA. Trimming cost V 1 base and J 4 bases; bases outside gene matches: 0. CDR3 size: 14 residues. CDR3 amino acids: CASSLGTSADTQYF. The DNA of the CDR3 is TGTGCCAGCAGCTTAGGGACTAGCGCAGATACGCAGTATTTT.

This clonotype turned up a few times. The chain employs TRBV4-1 and TRBJ2-1; 8 bases match TRBD2. CDR3 size: 15 residues. Germline CDR1 is MGHRA and CDR2 is YSYEKL. The ends lost 1 base at V and 10 bases at J; junction bases unmatched: 9. The CDR3 DNA reads as TGCGCCAGCAGCCAAGTTTTAGCGGGGACGGGCGAGCAGTTCTTC. Protein sequence: CASSQVLAGTGEQFF.

This clonotype appeared a few times. The chain joins TRBV6-5 to TRBJ1-2; TRBD1 aligns across 8 bases. Germline V gene sequence: CDR1 MNHEY, CDR2 SVGAGI. The V gene end was trimmed by 2 bases and the J gene end by 3 bases; junction bases not matched to a gene: 11. The CDR3 contains 17 residues. In DNA form, the CDR3 reads TGTGCCAGCAGTTACGTTGGGCAGGGGGCATCGTACTATGGCTACACCTTC. This translates into CASSYVGQGASYYGYTF.

The chain carries TRBV7-9 and TRBJ2-1, with a weak D call TRBD2 (6 bases). The CDR3 runs to 17 residues. Trimming took 4 bases from V and 0 from J, leaving 16 bases between them. CDR1 and CDR2 from the germline V gene are SEHNR and FQNEAQ (reference sequence). CDR3 sequence reads: CASSSRGLFSSYNEQFF. The CDR3, as DNA: TGTGCCAGCAGCTCAAGGGGACTCTTCAGCTCCTACAATGAGCAGTTCTTC.

In this sample, this clonotype turned up a few times. This sequence joins TRBV7-9 and TRBJ2-3; 7 bases are a match to TRBD1. Germline V gene data show CDR1 as SEHNR and CDR2 as FQNEAQ (reference sequence). V lost 5 bases and J lost 4; bases outside the gene matches: 3. The CDR3 totals 13 residues. In DNA, the CDR3 is TGTGCCAGCAGCCTAGGACAGGCAGATACGCAGTATTTT. Translation gives CASSLGQADTQYF.

The chain has TRBV28 and TRBJ1-2, with a possible D match to TRBD1 (6 bases). The CDR3 sequence is 13 residues long. CDR1 is MDHEN, CDR2 SYDVKM, per germline. The DNA for the CDR3 is TGTGCAATACAGGGTAATTGGGACTATGGCTACACCTTC. Translated, it gives CAIQGNWDYGYTF.

In regard to this clonotype: The junction differs from germline at one of its ends, possibly a read error. The chain links TRBV10-3 to TRBJ2-3, with D maybe TRBD2 (5 bases). This CDR3 spans 13 amino acids. The germline CDR1 and CDR2 sequences are ENHRY and SYGVKD. The CDR3 sequence is CAISDRGLDPQYF. The CDR3 DNA follows: TGTGCCATCAGTGACCGGGGATTAGATCCGCAGTATTTT.

In this sample, this clonotype turned up a few times. The rearrangement joins TRBV29-1 to TRBJ2-1; D is unresolved. Germline CDR1 and CDR2: SQVTM and ANQGSEA. The germline V and J ends were trimmed by 7 bases and 3 bases, with 4 bases remaining between them. CDR3 size: 10 residues. CDR3 sequence: CSANYNEQFF. The CDR3 bases are TGCAGCGCTAACTACAATGAGCAGTTCTTC.

There are a few counts of this clonotype. The J gene is TRBJ2-7, the V gene TRBV10-3; 7 positions agree with TRBD1. This CDR3 contains 14 residues. With 10 bases clipped from V and 0 bases from J, the junction kept 9 bases outside the gene matches. Per the germline V gene, CDR1 is ENHRY and CDR2 is SYGVKD. CDR3 DNA: TGTGCCACCGGGACAGTCCTCAGCTCCTACGAGCAGTACTTC. It yields the protein CATGTVLSSYEQYF.

The V and J genes are TRBV6-5 and TRBJ1-2; 12 bases fit TRBD1. The germline CDR1 and CDR2 sequences are MNHEY and SVGAGI. The CDR3 is made up of 16 amino acids. Germline trimming cut 0 bases from V and 4 bases from J; bases unmatched to any gene: 3. In DNA form, the CDR3 reads TGTGCCAGCAGTTACTCCGGGACAGGGGGCGCCTATGGCTACACCTTC. Its translation is CASSYSGTGGAYGYTF.

In this sample, this clonotype turned up a few times. The chain carries TRBV12-5 and TRBJ2-3, with 11 bases identical to TRBD2. Looked up from germline, CDR1 is LGHNT and CDR2 is FRNRAP. V lost 7 bases to trimming and J lost 5 bases; unmatched junction nucleotides: 8. This CDR3 region has 15 residues. The CDR3 spells CASATGLAAGDTQYF. CDR3 bases: TGTGCTAGTGCTACGGGACTAGCGGCTGGAGATACGCAGTATTTT. Variable domain in full (rest from reference TRBV12-5 and TRBJ2-3): DARVTQTPRHKVTEMGQEVTMRCQPILGHNTVFWYRQTMMQGLELLAYFRNRAPLDDSGMPKDRFSAEMPDATLATLKIQPSEPRDSAVYFCASATGLAAGDTQYFGPGTRLTVL.

This CDR3 is CSARRGVPDTQYF. CDR3 nucleotides: TGCAGTGCTAGGAGGGGAGTCCCAGATACGCAGTATTTT. The V call is TRBV20-1, the J call TRBJ2-3; either TRBD1 or TRBD2 may fit D (5 bases each). In germline, CDR1 is DFQATT, CDR2 SNEGSKA (reference sequence). Trimming left V 3 bases short and J 4 bases short, with 11 bases between. CDR3 length equals 13 residues.